Following are 27 T cell receptor beta chains from one sample sequenced in a study of cytomegalovirus exposure and HLA in healthy donors (dated 2017 in TCRdb). The library was made by the immunoSEQ multiplex PCR assay. A mixture of 60 forward primers for TCR Vbeta segments and 13 reverse primers for TCR Jbeta segments was used in the multiplex PCR. As stored in TCRdb, this immuneACCESS dataset retains in-frame rearrangements with V and J assigned. A fraction of the clones does not appear; measured against another copy, unresolved V genes explain less than half of the discrepancy, and the remainder lacks a known reason. A total of fewer than 200,000 clones appear in this sample, around two thirds of them only once. The ten largest make up over 1.2% of the sample. The sequenced material came from PBMCs. Receptors originate from a man in his fifties or sixties in good health and CMV-seronegative.

The chain joins TRBV18 to TRBJ2-7, with D possibly being TRBD1 (6 bases). The CDR3 spans 13 residues. Germline lookup yields CDR1 KGHSH and CDR2 LQKENI. Trimming took off 6 bases at V and 5 bases at J, with 14 bases between the two ends. CDR3 DNA sequence: TGTGCCAGCTCTCCCACAGGGATCCACGAGCAGTACTTC. Amino acid sequence: CASSPTGIHEQYF.

The chain joins TRBV5-1 to TRBJ1-6; D might be TRBD1 (6 bases). Trimming took 0 bases from V and 7 from J, leaving 14 bases between them. The CDR3 covers 16 residues. Per the germline V gene, CDR1 is SGHRS and CDR2 is YFSETQ. In nucleotides, the CDR3 is TGCGCCAGCAGCTTGGGGGACATCTTAGTCAATTCACCCCTCCACTTT. Encoded protein: CASSLGDILVNSPLHF.

The V and J genes are TRBV5-1 and TRBJ2-5, with 8 bases that match TRBD1. The DNA end is a closer match to TRBJ2-7, so the J assignment may be wrong. Per germline, CDR1 SGHRS and CDR2 YFSETQ. This CDR3 contains 15 residues. CDR3 sequence (DNA): TGCGCCAGTAGGACAGGGAGCGGTAGCTCCTACGAGCAGTACTTC. It translates to CASRTGSGSSYEQYF.

As DNA, the CDR3 is TGCGCCAGCAGCTTGGGACAGGGGTTTGAGACCCAGTACTTC. Amino acid sequence: CASSLGQGFETQYF. The V gene is TRBV5-1, the J gene TRBJ2-5, with 8 nucleotides matching TRBD1. The CDR3 is 14 amino acids. Losses at the gene ends were 0 bases for V and 5 bases for J; bases not matched to a gene: 3. Germline lookup yields CDR1 SGHRS and CDR2 YFSETQ.

The CDR3 here is CASSQIRGKTDTQYF. As DNA, the CDR3 is TGTGCCAGCAGCCAAATCCGGGGGAAGACAGATACGCAGTATTTT. V is TRBV7-9 and J is TRBJ2-3, with a tentative D call TRBD2 (6 bases). V was clipped by 5 bases and J by 3 bases, with 15 bases between them. CDR3 length equals 15 residues. Germline CDR1 reads SEHNR; CDR2 reads FQNEAQ (reference sequence).

The rearrangement links TRBV19 to TRBJ2-3; a weak D match, TRBD1 (6 bases). This CDR3 is built from 15 residues. The germline gives CDR1 LNHDA, CDR2 SQIVND (reference sequence). The V gene lost 8 bases and the J gene lost 1 base, with 16 bases spanning the gap. The CDR3: CASSTLAGGTDTQYF. The CDR3 DNA follows: TGTGCCAGTTCTACGTTGGCAGGGGGCACAGATACGCAGTATTTT.

The rearrangement links TRBV2 to TRBJ1-1; D is perhaps TRBD1 (5 bases). Germline V CDR1 and CDR2: SNHLY, FYNNEI. The CDR3 contains 14 residues. The V and J ends lost 7 bases and 3 bases respectively, with 15 bases between them. The CDR3 spells CASKWGRVDTEAFF. The CDR3 bases are TGTGCCAGCAAATGGGGCAGGGTGGACACTGAAGCTTTCTTT.

CDR3 residues: CASSLPGAQETQYF. In DNA, the CDR3 is TGTGCCAGCAGCCTTCCGGGAGCCCAAGAGACCCAGTACTTC. V and J are TRBV4-2 and TRBJ2-5; D might be TRBD2 (6 bases). The CDR3 is 14 amino acids. V gave up 4 bases and J gave up 1 base, with 10 bases separating them. CDR1 and CDR2 from the germline V gene are LGHNA and YNFKEQ.

With regard to this clone: One end of the junction is discordant with germline, which a read error may explain. The chain carries TRBV7-6 and TRBJ1-1, with 7 nucleotides matching TRBD1. CDR1 and CDR2 (germline): SGHVS, FNYEAQ. The CDR3 is 14 amino acids. Written as DNA, the CDR3 is TGTACCAGCAGCTTACTACAGGGGAGGACTGAAGCTTTCTTT. As protein: CTSSLLQGRTEAFF.

The rearrangement uses TRBV28 and TRBJ1-5, with D possibly TRBD1 on 6 matching bases. V lost 2 bases, J lost 4 bases, and 9 bases lay in between. Per the germline V gene, CDR1 is MDHEN and CDR2 is SYDVKM. CDR3 length equals 14 residues. CDR3 nucleotide sequence: TGTGCCAGCAGTTTAGGGGGCTCAAATCAGCCCCAGCATTTT. Residues: CASSLGGSNQPQHF. The whole variable domain, remainder taken from reference TRBV28 and TRBJ1-5, is DVKVTQSSRYLVKRTGEKVFLECVQDMDHENMFWYRQDPGLGLRLIYFSYDVKMKEKGDIPEGYSVSREKKERFSLILESASTNQTSMYLCASSLGGSNQPQHFGDGTRLSIL.

CDR3 loop: CASSSAGGPYGYTF. Here the CDR3 DNA reads TGTGCCAGCAGTTCGGCAGGAGGGCCCTATGGCTACACCTTC. The J gene is TRBJ1-2, the V gene TRBV6-6; no firm D call. The V end lost 4 bases, the J end lost 4 bases, and 13 bases lay between the germline ends. The CDR3 spans 14 residues. Germline CDR1 MNHNY, CDR2 SVGAGI (reference sequence).

Concerning this clone itself: The identical CDR3 is also encoded by other nucleotide sequences in the sample. The chain uses TRBV6-5 and TRBJ1-2, with D possibly matching TRBD1 (6 bases). Germline CDR1 reads MNHEY; CDR2 reads SVGAGI. The CDR3 is 13 amino acids. Trimming pared 2 bases from V and 3 bases from J, leaving 7 bases between. Written as DNA, the CDR3 is TGTGCCAGCAGTTACGAGGGGGACTATGGCTACACCTTC. Its translation is CASSYEGDYGYTF.

The rearrangement uses TRBV7-9 and TRBJ1-3; 7 nucleotides match TRBD1. The CDR3 covers 17 residues. V dropped 5 bases and J dropped 2; count of bases not matched to a gene: 12. Germline CDR1 SEHNR, CDR2 FQNEAQ (reference sequence). In nucleotides, the CDR3 is TGTGCCAGCAGCCCGGCCCGTTGGCAGGGGGCTGGAAACACCATATATTTT. Translated: CASSPARWQGAGNTIYF.

The J gene is TRBJ2-2, the V gene TRBV7-3; the D gene is possibly TRBD1 (5 bases). V was trimmed by 7 bases and J by 6 bases, leaving 12 bases between them. Germline CDR1 reads SGHTA; CDR2 reads FQGTGA. This CDR3 region has 13 residues. The CDR3 spells CASTDKGPGELFF. In nucleotides, the CDR3 is TGTGCCAGCACCGATAAGGGGCCCGGGGAGCTGTTTTTT.

The chain carries TRBV29-1 and TRBJ2-3; 9 bases agree with TRBD2. CDR3 length: 15 amino acids. V was pared by 4 bases and J by 2 bases, with 7 bases of the junction left unmatched. CDR1 is SQVTM and CDR2 is ANQGSEA in the germline V gene. The CDR3 loop is CSVGQRGAPTDTQYF. CDR3 DNA sequence: TGCAGCGTTGGGCAGCGGGGGGCCCCCACAGATACGCAGTATTTT.

This clone turned up a few times. As DNA, the CDR3 is TGTGCCAGCAGTGTCAAAGGACAGGGTAGGACTGAAGCTTTCTTT. Translated, it gives CASSVKGQGRTEAFF. The chain links TRBV6-1 to TRBJ1-1, with 8 bases matching TRBD1. The CDR3 has 15 amino acids. V was clipped by 4 bases and J by 5 bases; unmatched bases: 9. Germline CDR1 reads MNHNS; CDR2 reads SASEGT.

This clone was counted only a few times. The rearrangement joins TRBV27 to TRBJ1-5; D gene uncertain. The CDR3 extends over 14 amino acids. The germline CDR1 and CDR2 sequences are MNHEY and SMNVEV (reference sequence). Trimming cost V 5 bases and J 0 bases, with 8 bases left between them. The CDR3 loop is CASSPRLSNQPQHF. The CDR3 region has the DNA TGTGCCAGCAGTCCCCGACTTAGCAATCAGCCCCAGCATTTT.

This clone has just one count. The chain joins TRBV5-1 to TRBJ1-3, with D possibly being TRBD1 (6 bases). The CDR3 loop spans 16 amino acids. Trimming removed 0 bases from V and 3 bases from J, with 13 bases in between. Germline CDR1 is SGHRS and CDR2 is YFSETQ. The chain's CDR3 is CASSLAPTGGGNTIYF. The CDR3 DNA sequence: TGCGCCAGCAGCTTGGCACCGACAGGAGGTGGAAACACCATATATTTT.

The rearrangement joins TRBV19 to TRBJ2-3; tentatively, D is TRBD1 (6 bases). The germline gives CDR1 LNHDA, CDR2 SQIVND (reference sequence). The CDR3 is made up of 14 amino acids. V lost 6 bases and J 1 base, leaving 11 bases between the germline ends. The CDR3 sequence: CASRARGGTDTQYF. In nucleotides, the CDR3 is TGTGCCAGTAGAGCCAGGGGAGGCACAGATACGCAGTATTTT. Together with reference TRBV19 and TRBJ2-3, the CDR3 gives the full variable domain: DGGITQSPKYLFRKEGQNVTLSCEQNLNHDAMYWYRQDPGQGLRLIYYSQIVNDFQKGDIAEGYSVSREKKESFPLTVTSAQKNPTAFYLCASRARGGTDTQYFGPGTRLTVL.

This chain joins TRBV7-6 and TRBJ2-3; TRBD2 might be the D (6 bases). The CDR3 is 13 residues long. V gave up 5 bases and J gave up 6 bases, with 12 bases separating them. The germline V gene has CDR1 SGHVS and CDR2 FNYEAQ. DNA for the CDR3: TGTGCCAGCAGCCCGAGCAGCGGGGATACGCAGTATTTT. Its translation is CASSPSSGDTQYF.

The genes are TRBV10-3 and TRBJ1-2, with 9 bases fitting TRBD1. The CDR3 extends over 16 amino acids. The V gene end was trimmed by 2 bases and the J gene end by 5 bases; junction bases not matched to a gene: 9. CDR1 is ENHRY, CDR2 SYGVKD, per germline. The CDR3, as DNA: TGTGCCATCAGTGAGACGGTACAGGGGGCGCAATATGGCTACACCTTC. Translation gives CAISETVQGAQYGYTF.

V gene TRBV28 combines with J gene TRBJ1-5; 9 positions agree with TRBD1. The junction had 11 bases not matched to a gene; V was cut back by 5 bases and J by 6 bases. Germline loops: CDR1 MDHEN, CDR2 SYDVKM. The CDR3 contains 16 residues. The CDR3 coding sequence is TGTGCCAGCAGTGCCCTCCAACAGGGGGCCCTTCAGCCCCAGCATTTT. It codes for CASSALQQGALQPQHF.

This clone was seen just once. The chain couples TRBV7-9 to TRBJ1-2; tentatively, D is TRBD1 (5 bases). V was pared by 4 bases and J by 2 bases, with 14 bases between. This CDR3 comprises 15 residues. From germline, CDR1 is SEHNR and CDR2 FQNEAQ (reference sequence). CDR3 sequence (DNA): TGTGCCAGCAGCTCAGCGGGGCAGGGCAACTATGGCTACACCTTC. It codes for CASSSAGQGNYGYTF.

Only one count was recorded for this clone. This chain uses TRBV18 with TRBJ2-5, with TRBD1 matching 11 bases. With V trimmed by 6 bases and J by 4 bases, 7 bases remained unmatched. Germline V lookup: CDR1 KGHSH, CDR2 LQKENI. This CDR3 has 15 residues. Here the CDR3 DNA reads TGTGCCAGCTCGCCGGACAGGGGGCAGGTAGAGACCCAGTACTTC. This sequence encodes CASSPDRGQVETQYF. The full variable domain, completed using reference TRBV18 and TRBJ2-5, is NAGVMQNPRHLVRRRGQEARLRCSPMKGHSHVYWYRQLPEEGLKFMVYLQKENIIDESGMPKERFSAEFPKEGPSILRIQQVVRGDSAAYFCASSPDRGQVETQYFGPGTRLLVL.

This chain uses TRBV28 with TRBJ2-7; 10 bases agree with TRBD2. CDR1 and CDR2 (germline): MDHEN, SYDVKM. Losses at the gene ends were 8 bases for V and 2 bases for J; bases not matched to a gene: 6. The length of the CDR3 is 14 residues. CDR3 amino acids: CASLELAGTYEQYF. DNA of the CDR3: TGTGCCAGCTTAGAACTAGCGGGGACCTACGAGCAGTACTTC.

Comment on this clone: Mismatch with germline at one junction end may stem from a read error. The sample holds other DNA sequences that translate to the same CDR3. This chain links TRBV6-1 with TRBJ2-3, with unresolved D. This CDR3 is 11 amino acids long. Looked up from germline, CDR1 is MNHNS and CDR2 is SASEGT. CDR3 sequence (DNA): TGTGCCAGCTCGAGCACGGATACGCAGTATTTT. Translated: CASSSTDTQYF.

The chain has TRBV28 and TRBJ2-3; a possible D gene is TRBD1 (6 bases). Germline CDR1 MDHEN, CDR2 SYDVKM. The CDR3 is made up of 16 amino acids. V gave up 6 bases and J gave up 0 bases, with 16 bases separating them. The CDR3 protein is CASRRQALTSTDTQYF. CDR3 in DNA: TGTGCCAGCAGACGACAGGCCTTGACAAGCACAGATACGCAGTATTTT.